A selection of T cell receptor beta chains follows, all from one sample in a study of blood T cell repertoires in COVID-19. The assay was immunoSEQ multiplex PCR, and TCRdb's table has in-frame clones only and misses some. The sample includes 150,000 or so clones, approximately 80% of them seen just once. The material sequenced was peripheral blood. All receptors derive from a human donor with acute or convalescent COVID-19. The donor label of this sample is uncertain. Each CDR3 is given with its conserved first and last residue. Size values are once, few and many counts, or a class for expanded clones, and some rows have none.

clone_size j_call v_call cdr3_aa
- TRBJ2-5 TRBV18 CASSPYGVETQYF
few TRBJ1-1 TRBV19 CASSSSGTGGTEAFF
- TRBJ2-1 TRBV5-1 CASSHGQGPSNEQFF
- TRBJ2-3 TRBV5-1 CASSLGLAGDTQYF
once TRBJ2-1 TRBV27 CASSPDWGNEQFF
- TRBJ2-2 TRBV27 CASGPGNRVTGELFF
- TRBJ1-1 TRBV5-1 CASSLDGRGSEAFF
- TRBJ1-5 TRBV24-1 CATSDPGTVQPQHF
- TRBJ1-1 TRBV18 CASSPPGQGKSYTEAFF
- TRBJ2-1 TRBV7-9 CASSSPGGFEQFF
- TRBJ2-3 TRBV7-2 CASSQGIAGVDTQYF
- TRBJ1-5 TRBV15 CATSREGRVDQPQHF
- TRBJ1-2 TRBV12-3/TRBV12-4 CASSLSGVYGYTF
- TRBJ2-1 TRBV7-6 CASSSQNNEQFF
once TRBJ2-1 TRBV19 CASSIVAGEQFF
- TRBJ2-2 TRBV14 CASSLQGPDTGELFF
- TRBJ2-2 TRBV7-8 CASSRDRNTGELFF
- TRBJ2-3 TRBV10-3 CAISEVPSASTDTQYF
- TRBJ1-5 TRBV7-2 CASSPVLLGQPQHF
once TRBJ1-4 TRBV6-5 CASSPGGEKLFF
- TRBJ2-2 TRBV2 CASKRGGQNTGELFF
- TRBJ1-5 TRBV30 CASAQGASQPQHF
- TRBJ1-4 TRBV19 CASSTPDGLYATNEKLFF